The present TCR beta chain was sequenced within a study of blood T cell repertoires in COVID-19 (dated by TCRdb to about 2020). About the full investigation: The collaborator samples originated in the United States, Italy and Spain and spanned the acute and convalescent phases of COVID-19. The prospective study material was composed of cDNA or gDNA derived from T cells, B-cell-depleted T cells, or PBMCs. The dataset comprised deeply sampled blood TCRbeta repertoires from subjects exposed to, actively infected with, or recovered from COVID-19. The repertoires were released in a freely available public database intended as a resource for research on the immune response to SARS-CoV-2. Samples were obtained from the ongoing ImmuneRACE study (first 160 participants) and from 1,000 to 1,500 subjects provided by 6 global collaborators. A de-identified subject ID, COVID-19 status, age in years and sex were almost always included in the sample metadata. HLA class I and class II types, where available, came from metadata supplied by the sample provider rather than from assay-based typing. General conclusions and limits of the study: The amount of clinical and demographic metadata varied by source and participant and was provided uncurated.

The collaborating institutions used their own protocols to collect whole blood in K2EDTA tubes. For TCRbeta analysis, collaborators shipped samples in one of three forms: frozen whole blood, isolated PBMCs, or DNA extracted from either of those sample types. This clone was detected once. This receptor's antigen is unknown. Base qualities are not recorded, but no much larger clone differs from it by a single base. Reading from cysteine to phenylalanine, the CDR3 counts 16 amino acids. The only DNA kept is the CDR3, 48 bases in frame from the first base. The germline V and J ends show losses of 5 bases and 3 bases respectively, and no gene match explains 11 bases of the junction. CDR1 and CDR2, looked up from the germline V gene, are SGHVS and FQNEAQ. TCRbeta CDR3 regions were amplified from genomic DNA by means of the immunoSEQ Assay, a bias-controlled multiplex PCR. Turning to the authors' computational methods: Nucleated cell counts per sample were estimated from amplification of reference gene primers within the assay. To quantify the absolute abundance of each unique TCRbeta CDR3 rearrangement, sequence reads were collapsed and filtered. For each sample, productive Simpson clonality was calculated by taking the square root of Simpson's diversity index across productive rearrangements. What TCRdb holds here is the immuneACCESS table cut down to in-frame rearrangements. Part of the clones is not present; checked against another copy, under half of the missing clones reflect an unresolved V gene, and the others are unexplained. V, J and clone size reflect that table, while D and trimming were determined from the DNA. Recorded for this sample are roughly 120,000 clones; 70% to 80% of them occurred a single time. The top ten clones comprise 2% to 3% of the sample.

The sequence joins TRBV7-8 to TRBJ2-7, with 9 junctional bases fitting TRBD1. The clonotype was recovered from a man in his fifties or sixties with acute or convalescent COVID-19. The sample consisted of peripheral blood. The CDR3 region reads CASSPQMGTGNYEQYF. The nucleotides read TGTGCCAGCAGCCCACAGATGGGGACAGGGAACTACGAGCAGTACTTC.